These 17 T cell receptor beta chains share one sample of origin, sequenced in a study of cytomegalovirus exposure and HLA in healthy donors. Both 60 Vbeta primers and 13 Jbeta primers went into the PCR. The data were produced by immunoSEQ multiplex PCR, yet TCRdb's version contains in-frame clones alone and is incomplete. The data contain about 140,000 clones, roughly 74% of them singletons. Specimen: PBMCs. Receptors were obtained from a woman aged 18-29 years in good health and CMV-seropositive.

On this clone itself: Other DNA variants within this sample encode the same CDR3. The chain uses TRBV4-3 and TRBJ2-6; TRBD1 is a possible D gene (5 bases). From germline, CDR1 is LGHNA and CDR2 YSLEER. This CDR3 has 16 amino acids. With 0 bases removed from V and 1 base from J, the gap between germline ends came to 7 bases. For the CDR3, the DNA is TGCGCCAGCAGCCAAGATACAGGATCTGGGGCCAACGTCCTGACTTTC. Residues: CASSQDTGSGANVLTF.

This clone was counted between two and nine times. The genes are TRBV5-4 and TRBJ2-3, with 8 bases fitting TRBD1. The V segment lost 0 bases and the J segment 9 bases; nucleotides outside the gene matches: 6. This CDR3 comprises 14 residues. Germline V gene lookup returns CDR1 SGHNT and CDR2 YYREEE (reference sequence). CDR3 in amino acids: CASSLARRQGTQYF. The CDR3 DNA follows: TGTGCCAGCAGCTTGGCTAGGAGACAGGGGACGCAGTATTTT.

The chain links TRBV5-4 to TRBJ1-1, with D maybe TRBD1 (5 bases). The V gene's germline CDR1 is SGHNT and CDR2 YYREEE (reference sequence). Trimming took 5 bases from V and 2 from J, leaving 10 bases between them. The CDR3 totals 13 residues. DNA for the CDR3: TGTGCCAGCAGTTTAGGGACTAACACTGAAGCTTTCTTT. It is translated as CASSLGTNTEAFF.

The chain carries TRBV6-4 and TRBJ1-1, with D unresolved. This CDR3 has 15 residues. Germline-derived CDR1 and CDR2 are MRHNA and SNTAGT. The V end was cut by 0 bases, the J end by 5 bases, with 13 bases between. CDR3 DNA sequence: TGTGCCAGCAGTGACTCGGCGGGAGGGAGTACTGAAGCTTTCTTT. It translates to CASSDSAGGSTEAFF.

The sample holds a few counts of this clone. The chain couples TRBV10-1 to TRBJ1-1; possibly TRBD1 for D (6 bases). The CDR3 contains 15 residues. Trimming removed 7 bases at V and 4 bases at J, with 19 bases between. CDR1 and CDR2 (germline): WNHNN, SYGVQD (reference sequence). The CDR3 sequence: CASTIQGPMTTEAFF. In DNA, the CDR3 is TGCGCCAGCACTATACAGGGACCCATGACCACTGAAGCTTTCTTT.

This clone was recorded only once. The chain combines TRBV25-1 with TRBJ2-2, with TRBD2 identical over 7 bases. Germline CDR1 reads MGHDK; CDR2 reads SYGVNS. This CDR3 has 14 residues. V lost 8 bases and J lost 0; bases outside the gene matches: 3. This CDR3 reads CASGGVPNTGELFF. CDR3 DNA: TGTGCCAGCGGGGGGGTACCGAACACCGGGGAGCTGTTTTTT.

This rearrangement joins TRBV5-8 to TRBJ1-1, with TRBD1 matching 8 bases. The CDR3 is made up of 14 amino acids. Germline V lookup: CDR1 SGHTS, CDR2 YDEGEE. J was trimmed by 2 bases and V by 3 bases; bases with no gene match: 3. The DNA for the CDR3 is TGTGCCAGCAGCTGGACAGGGATCAACACTGAAGCTTTCTTT. Amino acids: CASSWTGINTEAFF.

This chain joins TRBV20-1 and TRBJ2-7; maybe TRBD2 (6 bases). The germline V and J ends were trimmed by 4 bases and 12 bases, with 16 bases remaining between them. Germline CDR1 is DFQATT and CDR2 is SNEGSKA (reference sequence). The CDR3 runs 11 residues. The CDR3 protein is CSANRGTSSYF. The CDR3 DNA is TGCAGTGCTAACCGGGGGACCTCATCGTACTTC.

The genes are TRBV6-1 and TRBJ2-7; 8 nucleotides match TRBD1. CDR1 and CDR2 from the germline V gene are MNHNS and SASEGT. The CDR3 extends over 15 amino acids. Germline trimming cut 1 base from V and 3 bases from J; bases unmatched to any gene: 5. In DNA form, the CDR3 reads TGTGCCAGCAGTGAAGATCCGGACAGGGACTACGAGCAGTACTTC. This gives the protein CASSEDPDRDYEQYF.

This chain links TRBV30 with TRBJ1-1; D is unresolved. Trimming left V 0 bases short and J 1 base short, with 12 bases between. The length of the CDR3 is 15 residues. Germline CDR1 and CDR2: GTSNPN and SVGIG (reference sequence). The CDR3 region has the DNA TGTGCCTGGAGTGTATTTAGACACAGGAACACTGAAGCTTTCTTT. As protein: CAWSVFRHRNTEAFF.

The gene calls are TRBV2 and TRBJ2-2; a weak D match, TRBD2 (5 bases). V lost 5 bases and J lost 4, with 8 bases in between. CDR3 length: 13 residues. CDR1 and CDR2 from the germline V gene are SNHLY and FYNNEI. CDR3 bases: TGTGCCAGCAGTAGCGAGGGCACCGGGGAGCTGTTTTTT. Amino acid sequence: CASSSEGTGELFF.

V and J are TRBV6-1 and TRBJ1-1; no clear D gene. This CDR3 contains 14 residues. Germline CDR1 and CDR2: MNHNS and SASEGT. V lost 2 bases to trimming and J lost 1 base, with 8 bases between them. In DNA, the CDR3 is TGTGCCAGCAGTGAATCGGGTAGGAACACTGAAGCTTTCTTT. This codes for CASSESGRNTEAFF.

The chain uses TRBV9 and TRBJ2-1; D is uncertain. Trimming pared 3 bases from V and 7 bases from J, leaving 5 bases between. The CDR3 has 11 residues. Per the germline V gene, CDR1 is SGDLS and CDR2 is YYNGEE. CDR3 region: CASSADNEQFF. As DNA, the CDR3 is TGTGCCAGCAGCGCAGATAATGAGCAGTTCTTC.

The chain links TRBV10-2 to TRBJ2-5; 13 nucleotides match TRBD2. The DNA end favors TRBJ2-7, so the J call may be wrong. This CDR3 spans 17 amino acids. Germline values: CDR1 WSHSY, CDR2 SAAADI. CDR3 in amino acids: CASSLTSGGTQNYEQYF. The CDR3, as DNA: TGCGCCAGCAGTTTGACTAGCGGGGGGACCCAGAACTACGAGCAGTACTTC.

A word on this clone: An end of the junction does not agree with germline; a read error may underlie this. Other DNA sequences in the sample encode the same CDR3. The chain is built from TRBV5-1 and TRBJ1-2, with 9 bases lining up with TRBD1. Germline V gene data show CDR1 as SGHRS and CDR2 as YFSETQ. The length of the CDR3 is 14 residues. This CDR3 reads CASSLGQGELGYTF. The CDR3 DNA reads as TGCGCTAGCAGCTTGGGACAGGGAGAGCTCGGCTACACCTTC.

This chain uses TRBV21-1 with TRBJ1-4; TRBD1, as called in the table, went unchecked against the DNA. TRBV21-1 is annotated as a pseudogene. The CDR3 runs 13 residues. CDR3 sequence (DNA): TGTGCCAGCAGCAAACAGGGGTCTGAAAAACTGTTTTTT. This gives the protein CASSKQGSEKLFF.

This clone has a single count. The V call is TRBV18, the J call TRBJ1-2; D possibly corresponds to TRBD1 (6 bases). The CDR3 contains 15 residues. Germline V gives CDR1 KGHSH, CDR2 LQKENI. V lost 2 bases and J 2 bases, leaving 12 bases between the germline ends. In DNA, the CDR3 is TGTGCCAGCTCACCAAGCCCAGGACAGAACTATGGCTACACCTTC. Protein: CASSPSPGQNYGYTF.